This is a list of T cell receptor beta chains from one sample in a study of blood T cell repertoires in COVID-19. Using immunoSEQ multiplex PCR, the repertoire was profiled, and TCRdb retains in-frame clones only, with some absent. The table shows about 190,000 clones, with 75% to 90% occurring only once. Sample: peripheral blood. These receptors were collected from a man between 70 and 80 years old with active or convalescent COVID-19. Both conserved end residues are part of each CDR3. A D gene is named only where the DNA matches it firmly. Rows give clone size only sometimes, using once, few, many, or a class for an expanded clone.

J gene | D gene | V gene | clone size | CDR3 protein | CDR3 DNA
TRBJ2-7 | NA | TRBV2 | once | CASSPGFYEQYF | TGTGCCAGCAGTCCAGGTTTCTACGAGCAGTACTTC
TRBJ1-2 | NA | TRBV19 | NA | CASRKGDNRNYGYTF | TGTGCCAGTAGAAAAGGGGACAATAGAAACTATGGCTACACCTTC
TRBJ1-4 | NA | TRBV12-3/TRBV12-4 | NA | CASSLGQSEKLFF | TGTGCCAGCAGTCTCGGACAGAGCGAAAAACTGTTTTTT
TRBJ1-3 | NA | TRBV30 | NA | CAWSVSGNTIYF | TGTGCCTGGTCGGTCTCTGGAAACACCATATATTTT
TRBJ2-3 | TRBD1 | TRBV5-1 | NA | CASSLPGQGVSSTDTQYF | TGCGCCAGCAGCTTGCCGGGACAGGGGGTTTCTAGCACAGATACGCAGTATTTT
TRBJ2-4 | TRBD1 | TRBV27 | NA | CASSTGTGVPRAKNIQYF | TGTGCCAGCAGCACCGGGACAGGGGTCCCAAGGGCCAAAAACATTCAGTACTTC
TRBJ1-5 | NA | TRBV10-3 | NA | CAISESTDSNQPQHF | TGTGCCATCAGTGAGTCGACAGATAGCAATCAGCCCCAGCATTTT
TRBJ2-1 | TRBD1 | TRBV6-5 | NA | CASSYSRDSYNEQFF | TGTGCCAGCAGTTACTCCCGGGACAGCTACAATGAGCAGTTCTTC
TRBJ1-4 | NA | TRBV2 | once | CASRGGEKLFF | TGTGCCAGCAGGGGGGGGGAAAAACTGTTTTTT
TRBJ2-5 | NA | TRBV5-8 | NA | CASSFRETQYF | TGTGCCAGCAGTTTCCGAGAGACCCAGTACTTC
TRBJ2-3 | NA | TRBV28 | NA | CASSFLTDTQYF | TGTGCCAGCAGTTTCTTGACAGATACGCAGTATTTT
TRBJ1-2 | TRBD1 | TRBV30 | NA | CAWSAGTGSNYGYTF | TGTGCCTGGAGTGCTGGGACAGGGTCTAACTATGGCTACACCTTC
TRBJ2-3 | NA | TRBV27 | few | CASSFRDPPTGTDTQYF | TGTGCCAGCAGTTTCCGGGATCCTCCGACGGGCACAGATACGCAGTATTTT
TRBJ2-1 | TRBD2 | TRBV3-1/TRBV3-2 | few | CASSQDSRGYNEQFF | TGTGCCAGCAGCCAAGACTCGCGGGGGTACAATGAGCAGTTCTTC
TRBJ2-3 | TRBD2 | TRBV2 | NA | CASRARRGGTDTQYF | TGTGCCAGCCGGGCAAGGCGGGGGGGCACAGATACGCAGTATTTT
TRBJ1-2 | NA | TRBV18 | NA | CASSPQTLRGSYTF | TGTGCCAGCTCACCTCAAACCCTGCGGGGCAGCTACACCTTC
TRBJ2-7 | TRBD2 | TRBV11-2 | NA | CASSLVREAYEQYF | TGTGCCAGCAGCTTAGTGCGGGAGGCCTACGAGCAGTACTTC
TRBJ1-5 | NA | TRBV2 | NA | CASSLTGNQPQHF | TGTGCCAGCAGCCTGACAGGCAATCAGCCCCAGCATTTT
TRBJ1-2 | NA | TRBV7-2 | few | CASSPPTANYGYTF | TGTGCCAGCAGCCCGCCGACAGCCAACTATGGCTACACCTTC
TRBJ2-1 | TRBD2 | TRBV28 | few | CASSLLGRVVGLAGGFAYNEQFF | TGTGCCAGCAGTTTATTAGGGAGAGTCGTGGGGCTAGCGGGAGGTTTCGCCTACAATGAGCAGTTCTTC
TRBJ2-7 | NA | TRBV15 | NA | CATSRDSYEQYF | TGTGCCACCAGCAGAGACAGCTACGAGCAGTACTTC
TRBJ2-1 | TRBD1 | TRBV9 | NA | CASSDRQGANDEQFF | TGTGCCAGCAGCGACCGACAGGGGGCGAATGATGAGCAGTTCTTC
TRBJ1-5 | NA | TRBV29-1 | NA | CSVSGGSNQPQHF | TGCAGCGTGTCGGGGGGGAGCAATCAGCCCCAGCATTTT
TRBJ2-1 | TRBD2 | TRBV19 | few | CASRGLAGFINEQFF | TGTGCCAGTAGGGGACTAGCGGGATTCATTAATGAGCAGTTCTTC
TRBJ2-1 | TRBD2 | TRBV3-1/TRBV3-2 | many | CASSQDGSGSSPQLQFF | TGTGCCAGCAGCCAAGATGGTAGCGGGAGTTCTCCACAGCTGCAGTTCTTC
TRBJ1-1 | NA | TRBV28 | NA | CASSFRNTEAFF | TGTGCCAGCAGTTTTAGGAACACTGAAGCTTTCTTT
TRBJ2-6 | NA | TRBV7-8 | NA | CASIHARKFSGANVLTF | TGTGCCAGCATCCATGCCAGGAAATTCTCTGGGGCCAACGTCCTGACTTTC
TRBJ2-3 | TRBD1 | TRBV19 | NA | CASSDGTGVRGTDTQYF | TGTGCCAGTAGTGATGGGACAGGGGTTCGAGGCACAGATACGCAGTATTTT
TRBJ2-1 | NA | TRBV19 | once | CASKGGWGANEQFF | TGTGCCAGTAAGGGAGGCTGGGGAGCCAATGAGCAGTTCTTC
TRBJ1-4 | NA | TRBV27 | NA | CASSLVAGNEKLFF | TGTGCCAGCAGTTTAGTGGCGGGTAATGAAAAACTGTTTTTT
TRBJ2-7 | TRBD1 | TRBV11-2 | NA | CASSWDSSSYEQYF | TGTGCCAGCAGCTGGGACAGCAGCTCCTACGAGCAGTACTTC
TRBJ1-1 | NA | TRBV19 | NA | CASSTTGKTEAFF | TGTGCCAGTAGTACGACAGGTAAAACTGAAGCTTTCTTT
TRBJ2-7 | NA | TRBV5-5 | NA | CASSLESGGSYEQYF | TGTGCCAGCAGCTTGGAGTCCGGGGGATCCTACGAGCAGTACTTC
TRBJ2-1 | NA | TRBV11-2 | NA | CASSLTGRYNEQFF | TGTGCCAGCAGCTTGACAGGGAGGTACAATGAGCAGTTCTTC
TRBJ1-2 | NA | TRBV5-8 | NA | CASSLIHQDGYTF | TGTGCCAGCAGCTTGATACACCAGGATGGCTACACCTTC
TRBJ2-7 | TRBD2 | TRBV11-2 | NA | CASSRRLAGVPAYEQYF | TGTGCCAGCAGCAGAAGACTAGCGGGAGTTCCGGCCTACGAGCAGTACTTC
TRBJ1-5 | NA | TRBV19 | NA | CASHDRRYQPQHF | TGTGCCAGCCACGACAGGAGATATCAGCCCCAGCATTTT
TRBJ2-5 | TRBD2 | TRBV4-3 | NA | CASSQDLATSGGQETQYF | TGCGCCAGCAGCCAAGATCTGGCGACTAGCGGGGGGCAAGAGACCCAGTACTTC
TRBJ1-2 | NA | TRBV28 | NA | CASSFPQGYGYTF | TGTGCCAGCAGTTTCCCCCAGGGGTATGGCTACACCTTC
TRBJ2-1 | NA | TRBV5-4 | once | CASSLAGPTIEQFF | TGTGCCAGCAGCTTGGCCGGACCGACTATCGAGCAGTTCTTC
TRBJ1-2 | NA | TRBV28 | NA | CASSRQDYGYTF | TGTGCCAGCAGTCGACAGGACTATGGCTACACCTTC
TRBJ1-2 | TRBD1 | TRBV11-2 | NA | CASSLAGTGNTF | TGTGCCAGCAGCTTAGCCGGGACAGGGAACACCTTC
TRBJ2-3 | TRBD2 | TRBV7-2 | once | CASSRLAGAADTQYF | TGTGCCAGCAGTCGACTAGCGGGGGCGGCAGATACGCAGTATTTT
TRBJ1-2 | NA | TRBV19 | NA | CASSIAWGPMGYTF | TGTGCCAGTAGTATAGCTTGGGGGCCGATGGGCTACACCTTC
TRBJ1-1 | NA | TRBV4-3 | NA | CASSQDRRGWNTEAFF | TGCGCCAGCAGCCAAGATCGTAGGGGTTGGAACACTGAAGCTTTCTTT